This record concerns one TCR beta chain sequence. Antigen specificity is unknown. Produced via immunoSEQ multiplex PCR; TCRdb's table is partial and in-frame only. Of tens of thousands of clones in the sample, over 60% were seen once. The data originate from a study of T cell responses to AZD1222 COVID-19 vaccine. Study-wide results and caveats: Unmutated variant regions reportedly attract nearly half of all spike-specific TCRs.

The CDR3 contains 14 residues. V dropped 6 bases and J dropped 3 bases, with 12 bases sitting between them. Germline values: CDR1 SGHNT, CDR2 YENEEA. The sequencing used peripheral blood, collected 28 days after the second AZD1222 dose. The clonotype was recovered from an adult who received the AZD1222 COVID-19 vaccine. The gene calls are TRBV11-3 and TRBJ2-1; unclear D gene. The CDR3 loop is CASSPTWGYNEQFF. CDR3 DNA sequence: TGTGCCAGCAGTCCCACGTGGGGCTACAATGAGCAGTTCTTC.